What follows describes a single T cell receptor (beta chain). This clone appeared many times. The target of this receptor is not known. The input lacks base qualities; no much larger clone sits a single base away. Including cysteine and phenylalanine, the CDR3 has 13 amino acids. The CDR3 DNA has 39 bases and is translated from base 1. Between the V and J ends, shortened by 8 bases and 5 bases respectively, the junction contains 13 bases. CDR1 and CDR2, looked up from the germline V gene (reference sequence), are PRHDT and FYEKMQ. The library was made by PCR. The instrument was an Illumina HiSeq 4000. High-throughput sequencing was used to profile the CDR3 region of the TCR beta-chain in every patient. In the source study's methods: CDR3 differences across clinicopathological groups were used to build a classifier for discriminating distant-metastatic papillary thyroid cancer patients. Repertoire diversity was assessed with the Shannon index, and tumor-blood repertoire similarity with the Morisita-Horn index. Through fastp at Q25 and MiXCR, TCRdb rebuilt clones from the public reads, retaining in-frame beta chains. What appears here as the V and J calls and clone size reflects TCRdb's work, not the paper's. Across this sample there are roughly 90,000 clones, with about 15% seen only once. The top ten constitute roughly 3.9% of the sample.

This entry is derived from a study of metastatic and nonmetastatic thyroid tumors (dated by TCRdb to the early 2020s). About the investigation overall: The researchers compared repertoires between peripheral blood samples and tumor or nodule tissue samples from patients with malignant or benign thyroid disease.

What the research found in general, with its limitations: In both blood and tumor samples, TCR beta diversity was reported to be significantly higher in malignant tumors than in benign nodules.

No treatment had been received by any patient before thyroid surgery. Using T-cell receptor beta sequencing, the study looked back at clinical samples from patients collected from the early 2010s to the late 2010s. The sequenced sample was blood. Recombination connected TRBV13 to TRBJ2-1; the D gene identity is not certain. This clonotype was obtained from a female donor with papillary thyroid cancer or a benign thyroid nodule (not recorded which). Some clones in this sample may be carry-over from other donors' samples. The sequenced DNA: TGTGCCAGCGGGTCCTTCACGAACAATGAGCAGTTCTTC. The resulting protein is CASGSFTNNEQFF.